This TCR beta chain was retrieved from a study of OX40 agonist ivuxolimab in advanced cancers. This CDR3 spans 15 amino acids. Per the germline V gene, CDR1 is LNHDA and CDR2 is SQIVND (reference sequence). V lost 0 bases and J 4 bases, leaving 11 bases between the germline ends. This clone was found once. Its antigen is unknown. Study findings and constraints: The study found that CD8+ T cells averaged more expanded clones than CD4+.

Here immunoSEQ multiplex PCR was the method, and the copy in TCRdb shows in-frame clones only, minus some. The data hold tens of thousands of clones, with 80% to 90% observed a single time. This TCR derives from an adult with an advanced solid tumor such as melanoma, head and neck, liver or kidney cancer. The source material was CD4+ or CD8+ T cells sorted from blood, sampled in a trial of the OX40 agonist ivuxolimab. This rearrangement joins TRBV19 to TRBJ2-3, with D perhaps TRBD1 (5 bases). The CDR3 sequence is CASSIDRQGADTQYF. CDR3 sequence (DNA): TGTGCCAGTAGTATAGATCGGCAGGGCGCAGATACGCAGTATTTT.